A single sample gave rise to the 20 T cell receptor beta chains below, sequenced in a study of blood T cell repertoires in COVID-19. Clones were read by immunoSEQ multiplex PCR, and TCRdb kept only the in-frame ones, dropping some. The sample carries 110,000 to 150,000 clones, 70% to 90% recorded once. The sequenced sample was PBMCs or T cells enriched from blood (not recorded which). The source is a man aged 45 to 65 who had recovered from COVID-19.

A few counts support this clone. J is TRBJ2-1 and V is TRBV3-1 (or the pseudogene TRBV3-2), with 7 bases lining up with TRBD1. The J segment lost 4 bases and the V segment lost 4 bases, leaving 10 bases of the junction unmatched. Germline V lookup: CDR1 LGHDT, CDR2 YNNKEL (reference sequence). The CDR3 length is 16 residues. The CDR3 DNA reads TGTGCCAGCAGCCCCGGACAGGCCATTATATACAATGAGCAGTTCTTC. It is translated as CASSPGQAIIYNEQFF.

V and J are TRBV12-3 or TRBV12-4 and TRBJ2-5; tentatively, D is TRBD1 (7 bases). CDR3 size: 13 residues. The V and J ends lost 4 bases and 4 bases respectively, with 10 bases between them. The CDR3 protein is CASSWRGLETQYF. The DNA for the CDR3 is TGTGCCAGCAGTTGGAGGGGGCTAGAGACCCAGTACTTC.

The J gene is TRBJ2-3, the V gene TRBV7-6; D is unresolved. The CDR3 length is 14 residues. Germline values: CDR1 SGHVS, CDR2 FNYEAQ. Deletions cut 1 base from V and 1 base from J, with 6 bases between. The CDR3 reads CASSLGTGTDTQYF. The CDR3 nucleotides are TGTGCCAGCAGCTTAGGTACGGGCACAGATACGCAGTATTTT. The full variable domain, its missing parts supplied by reference TRBV7-6 and TRBJ2-3, is GAGVSQSPRYKVTKRGQDVALRCDPISGHVSLYWYRQALGQGPEFLTYFNYEAQQDKSGLPNDRFSAERPEGSISTLTIQRTEQRDSAMYRCASSLGTGTDTQYFGPGTRLTVL.

V is TRBV14 and J is TRBJ1-2; possibly TRBD1 for D (5 bases). The CDR3 consists of 13 residues. Germline lookup yields CDR1 SGHDN and CDR2 FVKESK. Trimming stripped 4 bases from V and 4 bases from J, with 10 bases between. In nucleotides, the CDR3 is TGTGCCAGCAGCCCGACAGCGCGCTATGGCTACACCTTC. It is translated as CASSPTARYGYTF.

V gene TRBV5-1 combines with J gene TRBJ2-3, with 12 bases matching TRBD2. This CDR3 region has 17 residues. Germline values: CDR1 SGHRS, CDR2 YFSETQ. J was trimmed by 0 bases and V by 4 bases; bases with no gene match: 6. As DNA, the CDR3 is TGCGCCAGCAGCCTACTAGCGGGAGGTGCTAGCACAGATACGCAGTATTTT. Translating gives CASSLLAGGASTDTQYF.

J is TRBJ1-3 and V is TRBV6-5, with unresolved D. The CDR3 consists of 15 residues. Deletions cut 6 bases from V and 4 bases from J, with 16 bases between. Germline V gene sequence: CDR1 MNHEY, CDR2 SVGAGI. CDR3 loop: CASRSGGFGGNTIYF. In DNA form, the CDR3 reads TGTGCCAGCAGATCCGGTGGGTTCGGGGGAAACACCATATATTTT.

The chain has TRBV5-1 and TRBJ1-1, with 9 bases fitting TRBD1. The V gene end was trimmed by 0 bases and the J gene end by 5 bases; junction bases not matched to a gene: 8. Germline CDR1 reads SGHRS; CDR2 reads YFSETQ. The CDR3 totals 16 residues. The CDR3 spells CASSLASGTGLTEAFF. DNA of the CDR3: TGCGCCAGCAGCTTGGCCTCAGGGACAGGGTTGACTGAAGCTTTCTTT.

This sequence joins TRBV5-8 and TRBJ2-7, with 9 bases lining up with TRBD1. Germline loops: CDR1 SGHTS, CDR2 YDEGEE. CDR3 length: 15 residues. The V and J ends lost 5 bases and 0 bases, in that order; junction bases with no gene match: 6. The CDR3 here is CASRPGTGLSYEQYF. As DNA, the CDR3 is TGTGCCAGCAGGCCCGGGACAGGGCTCTCCTACGAGCAGTACTTC. Supplemented by reference TRBV5-8 and TRBJ2-7, the full variable domain reads EAGVTQSPTHLIKTRGQQATLRCSPISGHTSVYWYQQALGLGLQFLLWYDEGEERNRGNFPPRFSGRQFPNYSSELNVNALELEDSALYLCASRPGTGLSYEQYFGPGTRLTVT.

The CDR3 sequence is CASSVGPVRGRGEAFF. DNA of the CDR3: TGTGCCAGCAGCGTAGGTCCCGTCAGGGGGCGAGGTGAAGCTTTCTTT. The rearrangement joins TRBV9 to TRBJ1-1; 8 nucleotides agree with TRBD1. CDR3 length equals 16 residues. Losses at the gene ends were 0 bases for V and 7 bases for J; bases not matched to a gene: 11. Germline-derived CDR1 and CDR2 are SGDLS and YYNGEE.

The chain has TRBV2 and TRBJ2-5; 9 positions match TRBD2. Germline CDR1 SNHLY, CDR2 FYNNEI. The V and J ends lost 5 bases and 5 bases, in that order; junction bases with no gene match: 12. The CDR3 loop spans 16 amino acids. The CDR3 spells CASSTGTSSGGETQYF. CDR3 DNA sequence: TGTGCCAGCAGTACCGGGACTAGCTCCGGGGGCGAGACCCAGTACTTC. The full variable domain, with the rest looked up from reference TRBV2 and TRBJ2-5, is EPEVTQTPSHQVTQMGQEVILRCVPISNHLYFYWYRQILGQKVEFLVSFYNNEISEKSEIFDDQFSVERPDGSNFTLKIRSTKLEDSAMYFCASSTGTSSGGETQYFGPGTRLLVL.

V and J are TRBV24-1 and TRBJ2-7; TRBD1 agrees at 7 bases. This CDR3 has 13 residues. From germline, CDR1 is KGHDR and CDR2 SFDVKD. V was clipped by 4 bases and J by 8 bases; unmatched bases: 7. CDR3 in DNA: TGTGCCACCAGTGACCCCGACAGGGAGAAGCAGTACTTC. Its protein is CATSDPDREKQYF.

The V and J genes are TRBV24-1 and TRBJ2-7; TRBD1 is a possible D gene (6 bases). The CDR3 consists of 17 residues. Germline V lookup: CDR1 KGHDR, CDR2 SFDVKD. Trimming removed 4 bases at V and 2 bases at J, with 20 bases between. For the CDR3, the DNA is TGTGCCACCAGTGACTCCCCTGACATAAGGGACACCTACGAGCAGTACGTC. Residues: CATSDSPDIRDTYEQYV.

The chain carries TRBV4-3 and TRBJ2-5, with TRBD2 matching 9 bases. Trimming took 0 bases from V and 4 from J; bases not matched to a gene: 9. This CDR3 spans 17 amino acids. Per the germline V gene, CDR1 is LGHNA and CDR2 is YSLEER. The CDR3 DNA reads as TGCGCCAGCAGCCAAGATTGGCGCGGGGGGGCCGGAGAGACCCAGTACTTC. Residues: CASSQDWRGGAGETQYF.

The chain employs TRBV20-1 and TRBJ2-7; D not certain. CDR3 length: 14 amino acids. CDR1 DFQATT and CDR2 SNEGSKA come from the germline V gene (reference sequence). The V gene lost 3 bases and the J gene lost 0 bases, with 12 bases spanning the gap. The CDR3 DNA reads as TGCAGTGCTAGTATCGCGGCAGTCTCCTACGAGCAGTACTTC. Protein: CSASIAAVSYEQYF.

This chain joins TRBV7-9 and TRBJ1-3, with a possible D match to TRBD1 (5 bases). Per germline, CDR1 SEHNR and CDR2 FQNEAQ (reference sequence). The CDR3 covers 16 residues. V dropped 2 bases and J dropped 3 bases, with 14 bases sitting between them. The CDR3 spells CASSLRDSSGGNTIYF. As DNA, the CDR3 is TGTGCCAGCAGCTTAAGGGACTCCTCTGGTGGAAACACCATATATTTT.

The V gene is TRBV10-3, the J gene TRBJ2-1; 9 nucleotides agree with TRBD1. The ends lost 7 bases at V and 7 bases at J; junction bases unmatched: 8. Per the germline V gene, CDR1 is ENHRY and CDR2 is SYGVKD. The CDR3 has 14 residues. The CDR3 loop is CAIKAGQGTNEQFF. In nucleotides, the CDR3 is TGTGCCATCAAAGCAGGACAGGGGACAAATGAGCAGTTCTTC.

This clone was seen only once. The rearrangement links TRBV27 to TRBJ1-5; 8 nucleotides match TRBD1. V trimming: 8 bases; J trimming: 0 bases; junction bases outside the gene matches: 9. The germline gives CDR1 MNHEY, CDR2 SMNVEV (reference sequence). This CDR3 is 16 amino acids long. CDR3 bases: TGTGCCAGCGGACTACAGGGGGATTATAGCAATCAGCCCCAGCATTTT. Translated: CASGLQGDYSNQPQHF.

The V and J genes are TRBV5-1 and TRBJ2-3, with a tentative D call TRBD2 (6 bases). The germline V gene has CDR1 SGHRS and CDR2 YFSETQ. This CDR3 is built from 15 residues. Trimming left V 4 bases short and J 3 bases short, with 15 bases between. The CDR3 loop is CASSRTIDMTDTQYF. The CDR3 DNA is TGCGCCAGCAGCCGGACTATTGATATGACAGATACGCAGTATTTT. The full variable domain, its missing parts supplied by reference TRBV5-1 and TRBJ2-3, is KAGVTQTPRYLIKTRGQQVTLSCSPISGHRSVSWYQQTPGQGLQFLFEYFSETQRNKGNFPGRFSGRQFSNSRSEMNVSTLELGDSALYLCASSRTIDMTDTQYFGPGTRLTVL.

This chain links TRBV5-1 with TRBJ1-3, with unresolved D. This CDR3 is 12 amino acids long. The germline V and J ends were trimmed by 4 bases and 4 bases, with 6 bases remaining between them. CDR1 and CDR2 from the germline V gene are SGHRS and YFSETQ. CDR3: CASSATGNTIYF. CDR3 DNA: TGCGCCAGCAGCGCCACAGGAAACACCATATATTTT.

This chain uses TRBV15 with TRBJ1-4, with D uncertain. The V gene lost 1 base and the J gene lost 0 bases, with 9 bases spanning the gap. Germline V gives CDR1 LNHNV, CDR2 YYDKDF (reference sequence). The CDR3 runs 16 residues. CDR3 coding DNA: TGTGCCACCAGCAGAGTCCGCAGATCAACTAATGAAAAACTGTTTTTT. Protein: CATSRVRRSTNEKLFF.